The 8 T cell receptor beta chains below all came from one sample that was sequenced in a study of cytomegalovirus exposure and HLA in healthy donors. With 60 Vbeta and 13 Jbeta primers, the PCR was carried out. The method was immunoSEQ multiplex PCR; TCRdb's version includes in-frame clones alone and lacks a portion of them. The sample has over 95,000 clones, around 70% seen once; the top ten hold around 4.3%. Material: PBMCs. These receptors were obtained from a woman aged 40 to 50 in good health and CMV-seropositive.

The chain employs TRBV5-1 and TRBJ1-3; unclear D gene. Germline CDR1 and CDR2: SGHRS and YFSETQ. Trimming took off 6 bases at V and 0 bases at J, with 7 bases between the two ends. This CDR3 region has 13 residues. The DNA for the CDR3 is TGCGCCAGCACCCAGGACTCTGGAAACACCATATATTTT. It specifies CASTQDSGNTIYF.

The J gene is TRBJ1-2, the V gene TRBV6-6, with TRBD1 identical over 8 bases. Losses at the gene ends were 3 bases for V and 4 bases for J; bases not matched to a gene: 10. This CDR3 comprises 16 residues. Looked up from germline, CDR1 is MNHNY and CDR2 is SVGAGI (reference sequence). CDR3 nucleotides: TGTGCCAGCAGTTATTCCAAACAGGGGGGAGGCTATGGCTACACCTTC. Translating it yields CASSYSKQGGGYGYTF.

This clone was observed a single time. The V call is TRBV4-1, the J call TRBJ2-5; a weak D match, TRBD2 (7 bases). Between the trimmed V and J ends, which lost 4 bases and 1 base, there was a span of 10 bases. The germline V gene encodes CDR1 MGHRA and CDR2 YSYEKL. The CDR3 spans 14 residues. The DNA of the CDR3 is TGCGCCAGCAGCCGCGGGGGCCCCCAAGAGACCCAGTACTTC. It codes for CASSRGGPQETQYF.

This chain's CDR3 is CASWTSGGGANVLTF. CDR3 coding DNA: TGTGCTTCCTGGACTAGCGGGGGTGGGGCCAACGTCCTGACTTTC. This rearrangement joins TRBV6-1 to TRBJ2-6, with TRBD2 matching over 13 bases. Germline CDR1 is MNHNS and CDR2 is SASEGT. The CDR3 has 15 residues.

This sequence joins TRBV5-4 and TRBJ1-1, with D maybe TRBD1 (5 bases). The germline V gene has CDR1 SGHNT and CDR2 YYREEE (reference sequence). The CDR3 covers 14 residues. Trimming left V 1 base short and J 3 bases short, with 10 bases between. The CDR3 DNA sequence: TGTGCCAGCAGCTTGACCAGGGATGACACTGAAGCTTTCTTT. Its protein product is CASSLTRDDTEAFF.

The chain has TRBV29-1 and TRBJ2-3, with 10 bases aligning to TRBD2. J lost 4 bases, V lost 1 base, and 2 bases had no gene match. Germline V gene data show CDR1 as SQVTM and CDR2 as ANQGSEA. The CDR3 has 14 residues. The CDR3 sequence is CSVEGGTSADTQYF. CDR3 nucleotides: TGCAGCGTTGAAGGGGGGACTAGCGCAGATACGCAGTATTTT.

J is TRBJ2-6 and V is TRBV7-2; TRBD2 matches at 7 bases. The CDR3 loop spans 14 amino acids. The J segment lost 1 base and the V segment lost 8 bases, leaving 2 bases of the junction unmatched. Germline values: CDR1 SGHTA, CDR2 FQGNSA. The CDR3 here is CASGGGSGANVLTF. The CDR3 DNA is TGTGCCAGCGGGGGGGGATCTGGGGCCAACGTCCTGACTTTC.

This clone was recorded only once. This chain uses TRBV19 with TRBJ1-5; D unclear. There are 15 residues in the CDR3. CDR1 is LNHDA, CDR2 SQIVND, per germline (reference sequence). V lost 5 bases, J lost 0 bases, and 11 bases lay in between. In DNA form, the CDR3 reads TGTGCCAGTAGTGTAAGACTCTTTAGCAATCAGCCCCAGCATTTT. Translated, it gives CASSVRLFSNQPQHF.